The clone carrying this T cell receptor beta chain was detected only once. Its antigen is unknown. The sample belongs to a study of shared clonotypes between healthy human individuals. Study information: Aged 18 to 49, the donors were a couple of women and three men. A donor's plate count was three for CD4 naive and three for CD4 memory; CD8 naive had two and CD8 memory one.

The protocol was immunoSEQ multiplex PCR, while the TCRdb copy is restricted to in-frame clones and leaves out a portion. Of 2 million to 2.5 million clones in the sample, more than 85% were seen once. The CDR3 length is 16 residues. Trimming cost V 6 bases and J 0 bases, with 15 bases left between them. CDR1 MDHEN and CDR2 SYDVKM come from the germline V gene. Points from the study as a whole: It was the non-shared clonotypes that had lower generation probabilities than clonotypes shared by all four donors.

V gene TRBV28 combines with J gene TRBJ1-5; D is unclear. Sequences were obtained from naive CD4+ T cells from PBMCs. Subset noted: CD45RA+ positively selected. The receptor was isolated from a man between 18 and 29 years old in good health. Some clones in this sample may be carry-over from other donors' samples. CDR3 in amino acids: CASSPVEWGSNQPQHF. CDR3 coding DNA: TGTGCCAGCAGCCCGGTGGAGTGGGGTAGCAATCAGCCCCAGCATTTT.